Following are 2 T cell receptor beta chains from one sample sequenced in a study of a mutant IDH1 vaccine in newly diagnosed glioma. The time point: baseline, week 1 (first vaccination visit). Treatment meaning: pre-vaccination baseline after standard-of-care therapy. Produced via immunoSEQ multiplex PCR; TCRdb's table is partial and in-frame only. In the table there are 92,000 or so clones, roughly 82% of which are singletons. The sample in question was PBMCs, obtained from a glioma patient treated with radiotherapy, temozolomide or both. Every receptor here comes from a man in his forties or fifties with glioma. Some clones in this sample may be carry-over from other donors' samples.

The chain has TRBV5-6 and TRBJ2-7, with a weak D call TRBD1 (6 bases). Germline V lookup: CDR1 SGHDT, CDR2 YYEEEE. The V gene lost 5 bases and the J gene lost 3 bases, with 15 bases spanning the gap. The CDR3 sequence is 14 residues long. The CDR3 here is CASSLEDRFYEQYF. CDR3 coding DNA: TGTGCCAGCAGTCTCGAGGACAGATTCTACGAGCAGTACTTC. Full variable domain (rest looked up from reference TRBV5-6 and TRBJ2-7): DAGVTQSPTHLIKTRGQQVTLRCSPKSGHDTVSWYQQALGQGPQFIFQYYEEEERQRGNFPDRFSGHQFPNYSSELNVNALLLGDSALYLCASSLEDRFYEQYFGPGTRLTVT.

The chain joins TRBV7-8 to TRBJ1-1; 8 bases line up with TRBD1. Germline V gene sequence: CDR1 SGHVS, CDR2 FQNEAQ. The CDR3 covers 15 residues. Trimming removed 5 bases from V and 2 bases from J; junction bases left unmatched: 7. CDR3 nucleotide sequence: TGTGCCAGCAGCGCCCCCAGGGGGCAAAACACTGAAGCTTTCTTT. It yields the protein CASSAPRGQNTEAFF.